These T cell receptor beta chains were read from a single sample in a study of T cell changes during pregnancy in multiple sclerosis. Measured with immunoSEQ multiplex PCR; TCRdb has only the in-frame clones, and not every one. The repertoire holds roughly 38,000 clones, with around 91% as singletons. The input for sequencing was CD4+ T cells from peripheral blood mononuclear cells, taken in the second trimester of pregnancy. The receptors originated from a female donor in good health, enrolled as a control in a pregnancy study. Both conserved end residues are part of each CDR3. Fields, in order: J gene, V gene, clone size, D gene, CDR3 DNA, CDR3 protein. The D gene is left open where the match is weak. Clone size is shown for a subset of rows, as once, few, many or a class of expanded clone.

>TRBJ1-6|TRBV2|NA|NA
TGTGCCAGCAGTGATCAGGGCGGATCACCCCTCCACTTT
CASSDQGGSPLHF
>TRBJ1-2|TRBV6-5|NA|TRBD1
TGTGCCAGCAGTTCCAAATGGACAGGCCGCTATGGCTACACCTTC
CASSSKWTGRYGYTF
>TRBJ2-1|TRBV5-1|NA|TRBD2
TGCGCCAGCAGCTTGGGACTAGCGGCGGTCAATGAGCAGTTCTTC
CASSLGLAAVNEQFF
>TRBJ1-3|TRBV12-2|NA|NA
TGTGCAAGTCGCTTAGCGGATTGGGACTCCCCTTACACCATATATTTT
CASRLADWDSPYTIYF
>TRBJ1-6|TRBV7-2|NA|TRBD1
TGTGCCAGCAGCCTGGACAGGGGTAATTCACCCCTCCACTTT
CASSLDRGNSPLHF
>TRBJ2-7|TRBV7-9|NA|NA
TGTGCCAGCAGCAAAGGGGACAAGAGACCCGAGCAGTACTTC
CASSKGDKRPEQYF
>TRBJ1-5|TRBV2|NA|TRBD1
TGTGCCAGCAGTTTAGGACAGGGCGCAAGTCAGCCCCAGCATTTT
CASSLGQGASQPQHF
>TRBJ2-1|TRBV5-4|NA|TRBD1
TGTGCCAGCAGCTTGAGACAGGGGCGCAATGAGCAGTTCTTC
CASSLRQGRNEQFF
>TRBJ2-1|TRBV4-3|NA|TRBD2
TGCGCCAGCAGCCAATCAATCCGGACTAGCGATTCTGAGCAGTTCTTC
CASSQSIRTSDSEQFF
>TRBJ2-3|TRBV19|NA|TRBD1
TGTGCCAGTAGTACAAGACAGGGAAAGACAGATACGCAGTATTTT
CASSTRQGKTDTQYF
>TRBJ2-2|TRBV30|NA|NA
TGTGCCTGGAGGTTTCGGAACACCGGGGAGCTGTTTTTT
CAWRFRNTGELFF
>TRBJ1-1|TRBV7-9|NA|TRBD1
TGTGCCAGCAGCGACAGGGCTTTCACTGAAGCTTTCTTT
CASSDRAFTEAFF
>TRBJ1-1|TRBV7-3|NA|NA
TGTGCCAGCAGCTTTAGACAGGAAGGTGAAGCTTTCTTT
CASSFRQEGEAFF
>TRBJ1-1|TRBV4-2|NA|TRBD1
TGTGCCAGCAGCCAAGGGACAGGGAGGTACACTGAAGCTTTCTTT
CASSQGTGRYTEAFF
>TRBJ1-6|TRBV13|NA|NA
TGTGCCAGCAGCGCCGGACAGTATAATTCACCCCTCCACTTT
CASSAGQYNSPLHF
>TRBJ1-3|TRBV6-5|NA|NA
TGTGCCAGCAGACGCGGCCGAGGCTCTGGAAACACCATATATTTT
CASRRGRGSGNTIYF
>TRBJ2-7|TRBV6-5|NA|NA
TGTGCCAGCACCCAAAGGAGGGAGCAGTACTTC
CASTQRREQYF
>TRBJ2-1|TRBV2|NA|TRBD2
TGTGCCAGCAGTCCCAACTGGTTTAGCGGGGGGGCGTCGAATGAGCAGTTCTTC
CASSPNWFSGGASNEQFF
>TRBJ1-1|TRBV18|NA|TRBD1
TGTGCCAGCTCACCAGGGCAGGGGGCGAGGACTGAAGCTTTCTTT
CASSPGQGARTEAFF
>TRBJ1-2|TRBV5-6|NA|NA
TGTGCCAGCAGCTTAGACACCGAATCGAGTGGCTACACCTTC
CASSLDTESSGYTF
>TRBJ1-6|TRBV11-2|NA|TRBD1
TGTGCCAGCAGGGAGCCGGGACAGGGTAATTCACCCCTCCACTTT
CASREPGQGNSPLHF
>TRBJ2-7|TRBV10-3|NA|TRBD2
TGTGCCACCACCCGAGGCGCGGGGGGGGCCGAGCAGTACTTC
CATTRGAGGAEQYF
>TRBJ2-5|TRBV2|NA|TRBD1
TGTGCCAGCATGCCCAGGGGGCGCTTGGAGACCCAGTACTTC
CASMPRGRLETQYF
>TRBJ2-7|TRBV5-1|NA|NA
TGCGCCAGCAGCCTTATACAGAACTCCTACGAGCAGTACTTC
CASSLIQNSYEQYF
>TRBJ2-2|TRBV9|NA|TRBD1
TGTGCCAGCAGCCCCGTAGGACAGGGACCCACCGGGGAGCTGTTTTTT
CASSPVGQGPTGELFF
>TRBJ2-1|TRBV28|NA|TRBD2
TGTGCCAGCTCACCCGGGGGGGCCGTCAGGAATGAGCAGTTCTTC
CASSPGGAVRNEQFF
>TRBJ2-5|TRBV9|NA|TRBD2
TGTGCCAGCAGCCCCCGCTTGGCGGGGGGTACGGAGACCCAGTACTTC
CASSPRLAGGTETQYF
>TRBJ2-4|TRBV25-1|NA|NA
TGTGCCAGCAGTGAAGCGGGGGCCAAAAACATTCAGTACTTC
CASSEAGAKNIQYF
>TRBJ2-3|TRBV7-2|NA|NA
TGTGCCAGCAGCTTGGGGGGTCGGGATACGCAGTATTTT
CASSLGGRDTQYF
>TRBJ2-1|TRBV30|NA|NA
TGTGCCTGGAGTAGGTCCTTGGCGGGCGAGCAGTTCTTC
CAWSRSLAGEQFF
>TRBJ2-3|TRBV7-2|NA|TRBD2
TGTGCCAGCAGCCCAGATCCCACCATAGCGGGGGGCACAGATACGCAGTATTTT
CASSPDPTIAGGTDTQYF
>TRBJ2-7|TRBV2|NA|NA
TGTGCCAGCAGTGGGGTGGGCTATGGATCTTACGAGCAGTACTTC
CASSGVGYGSYEQYF
>TRBJ2-3|TRBV2|NA|NA
TGTGCCAGCAGAGCGGAAACAGATACGCAGTATTTT
CASRAETDTQYF
>TRBJ2-5|TRBV28|once|NA
TGTGCCAGCAGTCCTGGTGCTAGCCTGTACCAAGAGACCCAGTACTTC
CASSPGASLYQETQYF
>TRBJ1-1|TRBV6-5|once|NA
TGTGCCAGCAGTTACGAAGGAGGTTCTGAAGCTTTCTTT
CASSYEGGSEAFF
>TRBJ2-1|TRBV6-6|NA|TRBD1
TGTGCCAGCAGTATGGCAGGGGGAAACAATGAGCAGTTCTTC
CASSMAGGNNEQFF
>TRBJ1-5|TRBV7-9|once|NA
TGTGCCAGCAGCTCCAAACAGGCTCTAAGGCCCCAGCATTTT
CASSSKQALRPQHF
>TRBJ2-2|TRBV5-1|NA|NA
TGCGCCAGCACCCGGGGAAGCACCGGGGAGCTGTTTTTT
CASTRGSTGELFF
>TRBJ2-1|TRBV5-6|NA|TRBD1
TGTGCCAGCAGCTGGCCCGGGACAGGGGCATACAATGAGCAGTTCTTC
CASSWPGTGAYNEQFF
>TRBJ1-6|TRBV7-2|NA|NA
TGTGCCAGCAGCTTAAAGGGTCGGGAATCACCCCTCCACTTT
CASSLKGRESPLHF
>TRBJ1-1|TRBV5-4|few|NA
TGTGCCAGCAGCCGCGATGGCACTGAAGCTTTCTTT
CASSRDGTEAFF
>TRBJ1-2|TRBV18|NA|NA
TGTGCCAGCTCAGGGCAGCCGAACTATGGCTACACCTTC
CASSGQPNYGYTF
>TRBJ1-4|TRBV2|NA|NA
TGTGCCAGCTCCCAGCGAGGCTCTACGGGGGAAAAACTGTTTTTT
CASSQRGSTGEKLFF
>TRBJ2-3|TRBV18|NA|TRBD1
TGTGCCAGCTCACCCCAAGACAGGGGAGATACGCAGTATTTT
CASSPQDRGDTQYF
>TRBJ2-1|TRBV7-2|NA|TRBD1
TGTGCCAGCAGCTTAAGACAGGGGGCAAACAATGAGCAGTTCTTC
CASSLRQGANNEQFF
>TRBJ2-3|TRBV7-2|once|NA
TGTGCCAGCAGCCTCATTGGAGGGGGCTCAGATACGCAGTATTTT
CASSLIGGGSDTQYF
>TRBJ2-1|TRBV5-1|NA|NA
TGCGCCAGCAGCTTAAGGCCTAGCGATCGCAATGAGCAGTTCTTC
CASSLRPSDRNEQFF
>TRBJ1-5|TRBV7-2|NA|NA
TGTGCCAGCAGCTTAGGTGCCCGGGGAAGGCATCAGCCCCAGCATTTT
CASSLGARGRHQPQHF
>TRBJ2-7|TRBV7-8|once|TRBD1
TGTGCCAGCAGCTTAACCGGGACAGGGTACGAGCAGTACTTC
CASSLTGTGYEQYF
>TRBJ2-1|TRBV6-4|NA|NA
TGTGCCAGCAGTGACCGGGGTAGCTCCTACAATGAGCAGTTCTTC
CASSDRGSSYNEQFF
>TRBJ2-7|TRBV30|NA|NA
TGTGCCTGGAGCAACGGGGGGCTGAGCTCCTACGAGCAGTACTTC
CAWSNGGLSSYEQYF
>TRBJ2-7|TRBV5-5|NA|NA
TGTGCCAGCAGCTTGGGAACCGGACAGCCCTTTACAAACGAGCAGTACTTC
CASSLGTGQPFTNEQYF
>TRBJ1-1|TRBV27|NA|NA
TGTGCCAGCAGTTCAACCTGGCGGGGCCGGAACACTGAAGCTTTCTTT
CASSSTWRGRNTEAFF
>TRBJ1-2|TRBV18|NA|TRBD1
TGTGCCAGCTCACACGACAGGGAGATCTATGGCTACACCTTC
CASSHDREIYGYTF
>TRBJ1-3|TRBV28|NA|NA
TGTGCCAGCAGTTTGTCGGGAAACACCATATATTTT
CASSLSGNTIYF
>TRBJ2-1|TRBV5-4|NA|TRBD2
TGTGCCAGCAGCCGCAGCGGGGGGGGCCCGCGGTCGGAGTTCTTC
CASSRSGGGPRSEFF
>TRBJ1-2|TRBV5-4|NA|NA
TGTGCCAGCAGCTTGGACAGGGCTGGGAACTATGGCTACACCTTC
CASSLDRAGNYGYTF
>TRBJ1-4|TRBV4-3|NA|NA
TGCGCCAGCAGCCAGTCCAGGGCAAATGAAAAACTGTTTTTT
CASSQSRANEKLFF
>TRBJ2-7|TRBV18|few|NA
TGTGCCAGCTCAATCCAGGGAGGCTACGAGCAGTACTTC
CASSIQGGYEQYF